Below, 27 T cell receptor beta chains from the same sample are listed, as sequenced in a study of cytomegalovirus exposure and HLA in healthy donors. Data came from immunoSEQ multiplex PCR; TCRdb stores just in-frame clones and leaves some out. Counted here are 140,000 or so clones, roughly 87% occurring once; the ten biggest clones make up less than 5.5%. The source material was PBMCs. The receptors stem from a man aged 18 to 30 in good health and CMV-seropositive.

This chain uses TRBV19 with TRBJ2-5, with D possibly matching TRBD2 (7 bases). Germline V CDR1 and CDR2: LNHDA, SQIVND (reference sequence). V lost 8 bases and J lost 5, with 18 bases in between. This CDR3 comprises 14 residues. CDR3 in amino acids: CASDSGGGGETQYF. The DNA of the CDR3 is TGTGCCAGTGATTCGGGGGGCGGAGGGGAGACCCAGTACTTC.

The V gene is TRBV19, the J gene TRBJ1-2; weak D call: TRBD1 (5 bases). The CDR3 has 16 residues. Germline-derived CDR1 and CDR2 are LNHDA and SQIVND (reference sequence). With 2 bases removed from V and 0 bases from J, the gap between germline ends came to 13 bases. This CDR3 reads CASSIKGAGTNYGYTF. CDR3 sequence (DNA): TGTGCCAGTAGTATAAAAGGGGCAGGTACTAACTATGGCTACACCTTC.

This chain connects TRBV23-1 to TRBJ2-6; no clear D. TRBV23-1 is an ORF; its function is uncertain. V lost 8 bases, J lost 0 bases, and 2 bases lay in between. The CDR3 is 12 amino acids. The CDR3 is CASLSGANVLTF. CDR3 nucleotide sequence: TGCGCCAGCCTCTCTGGGGCCAACGTCCTGACTTTC.

The chain links TRBV18 to TRBJ2-1, with D possibly matching TRBD2 (6 bases). This CDR3 comprises 16 residues. V lost 3 bases, J lost 7 bases, and 19 bases lay in between. The germline CDR1 and CDR2 sequences are KGHSH and LQKENI. The CDR3 sequence is CASSPFGTAGRNEQFF. The CDR3 DNA reads TGTGCCAGCTCACCTTTCGGTACCGCGGGGAGGAATGAGCAGTTCTTC.

The rearrangement joins TRBV7-9 to TRBJ2-7, with D possibly being TRBD1 (8 bases). In germline, CDR1 is SEHNR, CDR2 FQNEAQ (reference sequence). V gave up 7 bases and J gave up 5 bases, with 18 bases separating them. CDR3 length equals 14 residues. The CDR3 here is CASTYTGGVHEQYF. CDR3 nucleotide sequence: TGTGCCAGCACATATACAGGGGGGGTCCACGAGCAGTACTTC.

This clone appeared a few times. This chain uses TRBV28 with TRBJ1-1; 12 nucleotides agree with TRBD1. Trimming at V came to 9 bases and at J to 0 bases, leaving 11 bases not matched to a gene. Per the germline V gene, CDR1 is MDHEN and CDR2 is SYDVKM. CDR3 length: 17 residues. This CDR3 reads CASRIPGTGGMNTEAFF. CDR3 coding DNA: TGTGCCAGTAGGATACCCGGGACAGGGGGCATGAACACTGAAGCTTTCTTT.

The table lists this clone with a few counts. This rearrangement joins TRBV5-1 to TRBJ1-5; 7 nucleotides align to TRBD1. CDR3 length: 14 residues. The ends lost 7 bases at V and 5 bases at J; junction bases unmatched: 9. The germline CDR1 and CDR2 sequences are SGHRS and YFSETQ. DNA for the CDR3: TGCGCCAGCTCCCGGGACAGTGGGGATCAGCCCCAGCATTTT. Translation: CASSRDSGDQPQHF.

The chain combines TRBV5-1 with TRBJ2-7; a possible D gene is TRBD2 (6 bases). Germline-derived CDR1 and CDR2 are SGHRS and YFSETQ. This CDR3 is 15 amino acids long. V shed 5 bases and J shed 2 bases, with 17 bases lying between them. CDR3 loop: CASSSYGGGAYEQYF. The CDR3 nucleotides are TGCGCCAGCAGTTCTTATGGAGGAGGGGCCTACGAGCAGTACTTC.

The chain joins TRBV7-9 to TRBJ1-2; the match to TRBD1 covers 9 bases. The CDR3 contains 16 residues. The ends lost 4 bases at V and 3 bases at J; junction bases unmatched: 9. Germline assignment: CDR1 SEHNR and CDR2 FQNEAQ (reference sequence). CDR3 amino acids: CASSSLQGAVYYGYTF. The CDR3 bases are TGTGCCAGCAGCTCTCTACAGGGGGCGGTTTACTATGGCTACACCTTC.

The chain couples TRBV4-1 to TRBJ2-7, with 9 nucleotides matching TRBD1. CDR3 size: 19 residues. Trimming cost V 0 bases and J 4 bases; bases outside gene matches: 16. The germline V gene encodes CDR1 MGHRA and CDR2 YSYEKL. The CDR3 nucleotides are TGCGCCAGCAGCCAAGATAGGGCCCTCCTCGGGACAGGGAAATACGAGCAGTACTTC. This translates into CASSQDRALLGTGKYEQYF.

This chain joins TRBV4-1 and TRBJ1-1; the D is unclear. Germline V gene lookup returns CDR1 MGHRA and CDR2 YSYEKL. The ends were cut back, 3 bases at V and 1 base at J, with 18 bases in the middle. This CDR3 region has 17 residues. CDR3 in DNA: TGCGCCAGCAGCCACCTTAGCCGGCGTGCGGGGAACACTGAAGCTTTCTTT. Translation: CASSHLSRRAGNTEAFF.

Comment on this clone: At the DNA level, this CDR3 is encoded by other sequences in the same sample as well. The chain is built from TRBV27 and TRBJ1-2; TRBD1 matches 9 bases. The V gene end was trimmed by 6 bases and the J gene end by 4 bases; junction bases not matched to a gene: 3. Germline CDR1 is MNHEY and CDR2 is SMNVEV (reference sequence). The CDR3 loop spans 13 amino acids. CDR3 nucleotide sequence: TGTGCCAGCAGCCGGACAGGGGCCTATGGCTACACCTTC. Protein product: CASSRTGAYGYTF.

The table lists this clone with a count of one. This chain links TRBV10-2 with TRBJ2-5; weak D call: TRBD1 (6 bases). In germline, CDR1 is WSHSY, CDR2 SAAADI. The length of the CDR3 is 13 residues. The V and J ends lost 6 bases and 5 bases respectively, with 13 bases between them. The CDR3 bases are TGCGCCAGCAGGGCAGGGGACGGGGAGACCCAGTACTTC. Translating it yields CASRAGDGETQYF.

The chain carries TRBV9 and TRBJ2-7; 9 bases line up with TRBD1. In germline, CDR1 is SGDLS, CDR2 YYNGEE. Unmatched junction bases numbered 10, after V lost 3 bases and J lost 6 bases. The CDR3 is 15 residues long. In nucleotides, the CDR3 is TGTGCCAGCAGCGCAACCGCTACAGGGGGCGTCGAGCAGTACTTC. It is translated as CASSATATGGVEQYF.

This chain links TRBV30 with TRBJ2-7; 8 nucleotides align to TRBD1. The CDR3 spans 13 residues. After removal of 0 bases from V and 3 bases from J, the junction contained 1 base not matched to a gene. The germline V gene has CDR1 GTSNPN and CDR2 SVGIG (reference sequence). The CDR3 nucleotides are TGTGCCTGGAGTGTACAGGGGGGCTACGAGCAGTACTTC. It is translated as CAWSVQGGYEQYF.

V and J are TRBV28 and TRBJ1-6, with 7 bases identical to TRBD1. This CDR3 is 14 amino acids long. The junction had 10 bases not matched to a gene; V was cut back by 5 bases and J by 12 bases. Germline CDR1 reads MDHEN; CDR2 reads SYDVKM. The DNA of the CDR3 is TGTGCCAGCAGTGGAGGAGGGGGCCAACGACCCCTCCACTTT. As protein: CASSGGGGQRPLHF.

The J gene is TRBJ2-7, the V gene TRBV7-9; 7 bases fit TRBD2. Germline trimming cut 0 bases from V and 7 bases from J; bases unmatched to any gene: 15. CDR1 is SEHNR and CDR2 is FQNEAQ in the germline V gene (reference sequence). This CDR3 spans 17 amino acids. This CDR3 reads CASSLAPQRSMGLEQYF. The DNA of the CDR3 is TGTGCCAGCAGCTTAGCACCCCAGCGATCAATGGGACTAGAGCAGTACTTC.

The V call is TRBV21-1, the J call TRBJ2-7; TRBD1 was called by the table and not checked on the DNA. TRBV21-1 is listed as a pseudogene. The CDR3 extends over 13 amino acids. CDR3 loop: CASSNFRHYEQYF. The CDR3 coding sequence is TGTGCCAGCAGCAATTTCAGGCACTACGAGCAGTACTTC.

The chain carries TRBV13 and TRBJ2-3; a possible D gene is TRBD2 (5 bases). This CDR3 contains 15 residues. Germline CDR1 is PRHDT and CDR2 is FYEKMQ (reference sequence). The CDR3 region is CAIGRGLEVTDTQYF. The CDR3 nucleotides read TGTGCGATTGGACGCGGGCTTGAGGTCACAGATACGCAGTATTTT. The full variable domain, in which reference TRBV13 and TRBJ2-3 provide the parts outside the CDR3, is AAGVIQSPRHLIKEKRETATLKCYPIPRHDTVYWYQQGPGQDPQFLISFYEKMQSDKGSIPDRFSAQQFSDYHSELNMSSLELGDSALYFCAIGRGLEVTDTQYFGPGTRLTVL.

V is TRBV11-3 and J is TRBJ1-1, with D unresolved. Germline V gives CDR1 SGHNT, CDR2 YENEEA. The CDR3 totals 13 residues. The ends were cut back, 5 bases at V and 3 bases at J, with 10 bases in the middle. This chain's CDR3 is CASSRGLDTEAFF. In DNA, the CDR3 is TGTGCCAGCAGCCGAGGGTTGGACACTGAAGCTTTCTTT.

V and J are TRBV30 and TRBJ1-5; D not certain. V shed 1 base and J shed 0 bases, with 10 bases lying between them. Germline assignment: CDR1 GTSNPN and CDR2 SVGIG (reference sequence). The CDR3 sequence is 15 residues long. CDR3 sequence (DNA): TGTGCCTGGAGTGGGTACATGGCTAGCAATCAGCCCCAGCATTTT. It codes for CAWSGYMASNQPQHF.

The chain employs TRBV9 and TRBJ1-4, with D unresolved. Germline CDR1 reads SGDLS; CDR2 reads YYNGEE. This CDR3 comprises 14 residues. Trimming cost V 3 bases and J 5 bases, with 11 bases left between them. The CDR3 loop reads CASSESGLNEKLFF. CDR3 coding DNA: TGTGCCAGCAGCGAGTCAGGCCTCAATGAAAAACTGTTTTTT.

The CDR3: CASRERERAGELFF. DNA of the CDR3: TGTGCCAGCAGGGAGCGGGAGAGGGCCGGGGAGCTGTTTTTT. The chain joins TRBV6-5 to TRBJ2-2; TRBD2 aligns across 8 bases. With V trimmed by 6 bases and J by 6 bases, 6 bases remained unmatched. Germline values: CDR1 MNHEY, CDR2 SVGAGI. CDR3 length: 14 residues.

The chain has TRBV28 and TRBJ1-1, with unresolved D. CDR1 is MDHEN and CDR2 is SYDVKM in the germline V gene. The CDR3 totals 12 residues. V gave up 1 base and J gave up 4 bases, with 4 bases separating them. CDR3 DNA sequence: TGTGCCAGCAGTTTATTCGTCACTGAAGCTTTCTTT. Its translation is CASSLFVTEAFF.

This clone was seen just once. The chain couples TRBV6-6 to TRBJ1-4; D is ambiguous. The V gene lost 2 bases and the J gene lost 8 bases, with 18 bases spanning the gap. The CDR3 consists of 16 residues. CDR1 and CDR2 from the germline V gene are MNHNY and SVGAGI (reference sequence). The CDR3 DNA follows: TGTGCCAGCAGTTACCCTTTGGCGGGCGGCAAGGAAAAACTGTTTTTT. Translation gives CASSYPLAGGKEKLFF.

The rearrangement joins TRBV14 to TRBJ1-2; tentative D call: TRBD1 (5 bases). Germline loops: CDR1 SGHDN, CDR2 FVKESK. Trimming cost V 0 bases and J 6 bases, with 14 bases left between them. This CDR3 is built from 15 residues. The chain's CDR3 is CASSQDSARAHGYTF. In DNA, the CDR3 is TGTGCCAGCAGCCAAGATTCTGCCAGGGCCCATGGCTACACCTTC.

The chain uses TRBV28 and TRBJ1-5; 7 positions agree with TRBD1. Germline V gene lookup returns CDR1 MDHEN and CDR2 SYDVKM. V was clipped by 3 bases and J by 6 bases; unmatched bases: 8. CDR3 size: 15 residues. Here the CDR3 DNA reads TGTGCCAGCAGTTTTGCAGGGGGTAAGGGTCAGCCCCAGCATTTT. Protein product: CASSFAGGKGQPQHF.